This TCR beta chain was retrieved from a study of blood T cell repertoires in COVID-19. Study summary: PBMCs, B-cell-depleted T cells, or T cells provided the cDNA or gDNA that made up the material.

The CDR3 loop spans 18 amino acids. CDR1 is MNHNY and CDR2 is SVGAGI in the germline V gene (reference sequence). Losses at the gene ends were 5 bases for V and 0 bases for J; bases not matched to a gene: 15. Clones were sequenced by immunoSEQ multiplex PCR, and TCRdb holds only the in-frame ones, with some missing. The profile shows some 80,000 clones, roughly 90% of them singletons. The rearrangement joins TRBV6-6 to TRBJ2-7; 8 nucleotides agree with TRBD1. The TCR originated in a human donor in a cohort sampled during active COVID-19. The sample consisted of peripheral blood. CDR3: CASSHVGRGQAFSYEQYF. The CDR3 DNA follows: TGTGCCAGCAGTCACGTGGGTCGGGGACAGGCTTTCTCCTACGAGCAGTACTTC.